This T cell receptor beta chain came from a study of cytomegalovirus exposure and HLA in healthy donors (dated by TCRdb to 2016 to 2017). A note on the overall study: According to an earlier analysis of 587 of the donors, about 179 million T cells yielded 90 million to 130 million unique TCR beta sequences and 250 to 350 Gb of sequence data. Rather than using new phenotypic data, the later analysis identified candidate immune exposures from TCR beta sequences and from how often those sequences occurred across donors. A later genetic analysis took genome-wide SNP genotypes for 398 of the 666 donors and used that subset as a discovery cohort. The study aimed to test whether signatures of past pathogen exposure could be identified by cataloging public T cell receptors. Using immunosequencing, the study profiled T cell repertoires from roughly 650 subjects and related those repertoires to cytomegalovirus serostatus. Roughly five DR-DQ haplotypes were treated as single units for association and clustering because of strong linkage in the cohort. Donor age, sex, ethnicity and CMV serostatus were collected together with the repertoire data. Around 300 gigabases of sequencing data and around 87 million unique TCR sequences were included in an early release covering around 650 HLA-typed donors. The number of donors typed differed by locus, with about 629-640 for A, B, C, DRB1 and DQB1, roughly 520 for DQA1, 600 to 610 for DPA1, and roughly 450 for DPB1. In a later analysis, previously published TCR beta repertoires from 550 to 750 donors were re-analyzed and high-resolution HLA genotyping was added so that TCR occurrence patterns could be studied. To decide whether each TCR beta V gene segment behaved as functional or pseudogenic, an earlier analysis of approximately 600 of the donors relied on high-throughput TCR beta sequencing. On average, roughly 200,000 unique TCR beta nucleotide sequences were sequenced per donor among a few hundred genotyped donors of the cohort, with about 17% of those sequences being non-productive. Of the 398 genotyped donors, approximately 83% fell in the genetic ancestry cluster associated with self-reported Caucasian donors. Along with the approximately 670-subject first cohort, a separate validation cohort of 120 different subjects was used. Every discovery cohort repertoire had been produced on one sequencing platform. Both class I and class II loci were covered by HLA typing, at four-digit resolution. High-throughput TCR immunosequencing, statistical association of individual TCRs with disease status, and machine learning were combined to predict cytomegalovirus infection status.

The paper's findings and limits, for the study overall: Broadly in line with IMGT annotations, most TCR beta V segments showed up in productive rearrangements about 87% or about 30% of the time in an earlier analysis of 587 of the donors. A later analysis reported that several top co-occurrence clusters appeared linked to parvovirus B19, influenza, CMV and Epstein-Barr virus. Most TCR sequences were seen in very few donors, while some public TCRs were found in many individuals. Linkage disequilibrium might explain the correlated functional status among segregating V segments, but an unknown experimental factor could not be ruled out. At a false discovery rate of 0.05, a later analysis linked some 17,000 TCR beta sequences to specific HLA alleles. In a later genetic analysis, fewer N-insertions in productive TCRs were reported among donors in an Asian-associated ancestry cluster than the roughly 700-donor mean. Roughly uniform sequencing depth across donors was assumed in presence/absence analyses, although this assumption may not hold. Because HLA typing was unavailable for some donors at each locus, only the typed subset was used in association tests. Only TCR beta chains were sequenced in this cohort, and the absence of alpha or paired-chain data limited detectable features. Three of the identified cytomegalovirus-associated TCR beta chains were confirmed in vitro to be specific for cytomegalovirus antigens. CMV serostatus was the only immune exposure information available for the cohort. The classifier was reported to diagnose cytomegalovirus status with high specificity and sensitivity in both the original and validation cohorts. A further reported finding was that TCR beta sequences accurately predicted the HLA-A and HLA-B alleles for most subjects in the first cohort. A cluster of highly shared sequence variants was judged likely to be a technical artifact of the sequencing pipeline. A later analysis found that TCR association rates varied across HLA loci, with DRB1 alleles showing the most associated TCRs and HLA-C alleles the fewest. Because the 87-base-pair reads could not distinguish some IMGT-functional V segments, including TRBV6-2 and TRBV6-3, those segments were excluded. A later genetic analysis associated a missense DCLRE1C variant with V-gene and J-gene trimming of TCR beta chains, and an independent cohort replicated the association. When HLA alleles, especially DR and DQ, strongly co-occurred, TCR associations were difficult to assign to individual alleles. Fewer than 20 rarely observed V segments, including chromosome 9 orphons, were excluded from the earlier analysis of several hundred of the donors because counts were too low. According to the authors, the approach could potentially be generalized to other disease states and immunological phenotypes. In a later analysis, HLA-associated TCR beta chains showed more clonal expansion and lower generation probabilities than non-associated chains that were equally common. A later analysis found that most CMV-associated TCR beta chains appeared HLA-restricted, with HLA associations seemingly driven largely by CMV exposure. A total of roughly 160 TCR beta chains were listed by the study as associated with cytomegalovirus.

In total, approximately 610 healthy bone marrow donors made up the cohort. All cohort members were sampled while nominally healthy, although unrecorded immune exposures were likely present. The donor was CMV seronegative and belonged to the group of 350 or so seronegative cohort members. Every donor gave a peripheral blood sample, and the peripheral blood mononuclear cells from that sample were used for TCR beta sequencing. Genomic DNA was extracted from the blood cell samples with the Qiagen DNeasy Blood Extraction Kit. The CDR3 has 13 amino acids, counting the end cysteine and phenylalanine. Of the read, only the CDR3 DNA is kept; its 39 bases are in frame from base 1. Relative to germline, V is 10 bases shorter and J is 5 bases shorter, with 17 bases between their ends. CDR1 is given as MDHEN and CDR2 as SYDVKM, both from the germline V gene. Library creation used the immunoSEQ multiplex PCR assay. For the multiplex PCR, a mixture combining 60 forward primers for TCR Vbeta segments and 13 reverse primers for TCR Jbeta segments was used. A multiplex PCR assay on genomic DNA amplified the CDR3 region of rearranged TCR beta genes. The amplified TCR beta libraries were sequenced on the Illumina HiSeq System as 87-base-pair reads. The paper's processing steps were these. Across the 600 to 700 repertoires, a later analysis counted tens of millions of unique TCR beta chains, roughly 11 million of which were shared by at least two donors. Raw reads were error-corrected and collapsed into unique sequences with a nearest-neighbor algorithm that merged closely related sequences to remove PCR and sequencing errors. To assign V, D and J gene segments, CDR3 sequences were aligned to IMGT reference sequences. For a sequence to be retained, a match of at least six nucleotides to both a V gene segment and a J gene segment was required. Rearrangements were called productive when the CDR3 lacked stop codons and stayed in frame with V and J; all others were non-productive. Following IMGT convention, CDR3 was defined as the stretch from the second conserved V-encoded cysteine up to the conserved J-encoded phenylalanine. The earlier analysis of a few hundred of the donors excluded any sequence lacking an unambiguous match to a single V gene segment. In an earlier analysis of approximately 590 of the donors, V segments were called functional above 56.7% productive rearrangements and were called segregating when the between-donor standard deviation exceeded 5%. A statistical classification framework was built to diagnose cytomegalovirus status from the catalog of TCR beta chain sequences. A later analysis assigned V and J genes by comparing TCR nucleotide sequences with IMGT/GENE-DB human TR gene sequences. Using the TCRdist pipeline, a later analysis assigned CDR3 sequences along with most-parsimonious VDJ recombination scenarios. In a later analysis, each TCR beta chain was defined by its CDR3 amino acid sequence together with its V-gene family, and reads without a unique V-gene family were excluded. As a way to deal with suspected cross-contamination and a sequencing artifact, a later analysis dropped 450 to 700 nucleotide sequences that were highly shared and had low generation probability. A later analysis calculated a clonal expansion index for each public chain from normalized within-repertoire ranks of inferred template counts. A later analysis computed generation probabilities with a VDJ recombination model fitted to out-of-frame rearrangements, and checked the results against IGoR. In a later analysis, TCR-TCR, TCR-HLA and TCR-CMV co-occurrence was scored with hypergeometric tests, and a repertoire-size bias correction was applied to TCR pairs. A later analysis estimated false discovery rates by permuting HLA or CMV assignments 20 times. In a later analysis, co-occurring TCRs were grouped with DBSCAN, and TCRdist sequence similarity was added when clustering was performed within HLA-allele-positive subsets. Repertoires with fewer than 30,000 or more than 120,000 public chains were left out of co-occurrence clustering, as were five repertoires with anomalous nucleotide sharing. Drawn from immuneACCESS, this table holds only the in-frame rearrangements with V and J called that TCRdb kept. Clones are partly lost; checked studies trace under half to an unresolved V gene and leave the rest unexplained. That table furnishes V, J and clone size, whereas the DNA furnished D and trimming. The sample includes over 120,000 clones, with around 82% observed a single time. The ten largest clones take up around 2.9% of the sample.

Turning to this clone: Its specific antigen is unknown. Base qualities are not at hand, and no much larger clone is one base apart.

The V and J segments used are TRBV28 and TRBJ2-5; tentative D gene TRBD2, with 5 bases matching. The sample taken for sequencing was PBMCs. This sequence was found in a female donor in good health and CMV-seronegative. The CDR3: CATILTGKETQYF. The DNA reads TGTGCCACCATACTCACCGGGAAGGAGACCCAGTACTTC.